The source of this T cell receptor beta chain is a study of control samples from healthy donors and cancer patients. Trimming left V 4 bases short and J 4 bases short, with 7 bases between. Germline assignment: CDR1 MDHEN and CDR2 SYDVKM. The CDR3 is made up of 12 amino acids. Some clones are missing from TCRdb's copy, which holds only in-frame ones; the method was immunoSEQ multiplex PCR. The sample lists about 50,000 clones; 90% to 95% were seen once. Sample: PBMCs. V is TRBV28 and J is TRBJ1-2; D is undetermined. The sequence derives from a man aged 30-40 years with colorectal cancer. In DNA form, the CDR3 reads TGTGCCAGCAGTTCAACTACCTATGGCTACACCTTC. Amino acids: CASSSTTYGYTF.